This T cell receptor beta chain was observed in a study of OX40 agonist ivuxolimab in advanced cancers. Overall study context: Intravenous ivuxolimab was administered to patients every 2 weeks at 0.01 to 10 mg/kg.

Sequencing used immunoSEQ multiplex PCR; TCRdb keeps in-frame clones, though not all of them. Found here are 73,000 or so clones, around 83% of them singletons; the top ten hold about 0.41%. The CDR3 covers 15 residues. V gave up 5 bases and J gave up 0 bases, with 11 bases separating them. CDR1 LNHNV and CDR2 YYDKDF come from the germline V gene (reference sequence). This clonotype originated in an adult with an advanced solid tumor such as melanoma, head and neck, liver or kidney cancer. The V gene is TRBV15, the J gene TRBJ1-3, with D possibly matching TRBD1 (5 bases). Specimen: CD4+ or CD8+ T cells sorted from blood, collected in a trial of the OX40 agonist ivuxolimab. The CDR3 protein is CATSRDGTSGNTIYF. CDR3 bases: TGTGCCACCAGCCGGGACGGAACCTCTGGAAACACCATATATTTT.